This entry lists 25 T cell receptor beta chains sequenced from one sample in a study of regulatory T cells in long-lasting Graves disease. Time point: newly diagnosed GD, antithyroid drugs for less than 3 months. From RNA extracted from PBMCs, the TCR library was made. CDR3 regions were amplified by Arm-PCR using iRepertoire HTBI primers to build TCR beta libraries. TCRdb re-analysed the multiplex PCR reads in MiXCR, keeping a single row per CDR3 protein. The table has about 540,000 distinct CDR3 sequences, roughly 13% seen once. These data were also reused for a study on T cells in Graves' hyperthyroidism and ophthalmopathy.

The sample in question was peripheral blood mononuclear cells (PBMCs), obtained at new diagnosis, from a patient treated with antithyroid drugs. Source of these receptors: a man between 25 and 39 years old with Graves disease.

This clonotype was seen a handful of times. The chain carries TRBV20-1 and TRBJ1-5; no definite D call. The CDR3 is 12 residues long. Trimming removed 0 bases from V and 8 bases from J, with 8 bases in between. CDR1 DFQATT and CDR2 SNEGSKA come from the germline V gene (reference sequence). The CDR3 DNA is TGCAGTGCTAGAGAGAACATGGAGCCCCAGCATTTT. Residues: CSARENMEPQHF.

This clonotype showed up many times. The chain uses TRBV3-1 and TRBJ2-7; the D gene is possibly TRBD1 (5 bases). Germline V gives CDR1 LGHDT, CDR2 YNNKEL (reference sequence). With 5 bases removed from V and 0 bases from J, the gap between germline ends came to 17 bases. The CDR3 totals 16 residues. CDR3 amino acids: CASSTNRQTPSYEQYF. The CDR3 DNA is TGTGCCAGCAGCACAAACCGACAGACACCCTCCTACGAGCAGTACTTC.

The gene calls are TRBV7-9 and TRBJ2-3; D call uncertain. Germline loops: CDR1 SEHNR, CDR2 FQNEAQ (reference sequence). V shed 8 bases and J shed 2 bases, with 14 bases lying between them. This CDR3 region has 14 residues. CDR3 amino acids: CASSRRPNTDTQYF. The DNA of the CDR3 is TGTGCCAGCTCCCGCAGACCTAACACAGATACGCAGTATTTT.

Ten or more counts support this clonotype. The germline gene is not matched at one end of the junction; a read error may be the cause. The chain recombines TRBV5-1 with TRBJ2-1; 10 bases align to TRBD2. The CDR3 spans 15 residues. CDR1 and CDR2 from the germline V gene are SGHRS and YFSETQ. CDR3 sequence (DNA): TGTGCCAGCAGCTCTTTAGCGGGGGGCTACAATGAGCAGTTCTTC. It translates to CASSSLAGGYNEQFF.

This clonotype has a count of ten or more. The V gene is TRBV29-1, the J gene TRBJ1-2, with 7 bases lining up with TRBD1. Trimming removed 7 bases from V and 2 bases from J; junction bases left unmatched: 7. CDR3 length: 13 amino acids. Germline CDR1 and CDR2: SQVTM and ANQGSEA. This chain's CDR3 is CSALGQLNYGYTF. The CDR3 coding sequence is TGCAGCGCCCTGGGACAGCTGAACTATGGCTACACCTTC. The complete variable domain, with remaining parts taken from reference TRBV29-1 and TRBJ1-2, reads SAVISQKPSRDICQRGTSLTIQCQVDSQVTMMFWYRQQPGQSLTLIATANQGSEATYESGFVIDKFPISRPNLTFSTLTVSNMSPEDSSIYLCSALGQLNYGYTFGSGTRLTVV.

This clonotype has a count of ten or more. The chain uses TRBV20-1 and TRBJ2-7; D is uncertain. The CDR3 spans 13 residues. The germline gives CDR1 DFQATT, CDR2 SNEGSKA (reference sequence). V lost 0 bases and J lost 7, with 13 bases in between. The CDR3 is CSARDWALGEQYF. The CDR3 region has the DNA TGCAGTGCTAGAGATTGGGCCTTAGGGGAGCAGTACTTC.

This clonotype was observed at least ten times. The chain couples TRBV24-1 to TRBJ2-3; a possible D gene is TRBD2 (6 bases). The CDR3 runs to 15 residues. From germline, CDR1 is KGHDR and CDR2 SFDVKD. Trimming left V 4 bases short and J 2 bases short, with 12 bases between. The CDR3 loop is CATSDPGTLTDTQYF. The CDR3 bases are TGTGCCACCAGTGACCCGGGGACTCTCACAGATACGCAGTATTTT.

This clonotype was counted many times. The chain links TRBV12-3 or TRBV12-4 to TRBJ2-3; tentative D call: TRBD1 (5 bases). V was trimmed by 7 bases and J by 4 bases, leaving 9 bases between them. The CDR3 loop spans 12 amino acids. In DNA, the CDR3 is TGTGCCAGCACTGGGGCTGCAGATACGCAGTATTTT. This sequence encodes CASTGAADTQYF.

The rearrangement uses TRBV7-9 and TRBJ1-2; 9 nucleotides line up with TRBD1. CDR3 length: 17 amino acids. V was clipped by 1 base and J by 4 bases; unmatched bases: 10. CDR1 SEHNR and CDR2 FQNEAQ come from the germline V gene (reference sequence). As DNA, the CDR3 is TGTGCCAGCAGCTTAGACCTTGGACAGGGGAGCTTCTATGGCTACACCTTC. It is translated as CASSLDLGQGSFYGYTF.

This clonotype was seen many times. V usage is TRBV12-3 or TRBV12-4 and J usage is TRBJ2-1; 8 bases are shared with TRBD1. The J segment lost 4 bases and the V segment lost 5 bases, leaving 10 bases of the junction unmatched. The length of the CDR3 is 16 residues. CDR3 amino acids: CASSQIQTGEYNEQFF. The CDR3 region has the DNA TGTGCCAGCAGTCAAATACAGACAGGGGAGTACAATGAGCAGTTCTTC.

This clonotype has ten or more counts. The V and J genes are TRBV6-1 and TRBJ2-1, with D unclear. Trimming removed 11 bases at V and 3 bases at J, with 14 bases between. The CDR3 loop spans 13 amino acids. Germline V lookup: CDR1 MNHNS, CDR2 SASEGT. CDR3 residues: CALAAFNYNEQFF. DNA of the CDR3: TGTGCCTTAGCCGCCTTCAACTACAATGAGCAGTTCTTC.

The chain carries TRBV7-2 and TRBJ1-3, with D possibly being TRBD1 (6 bases). The CDR3 has 16 residues. Germline V gene data show CDR1 as SGHTA and CDR2 as FQGNSA. Trimming took 5 bases from V and 2 from J, leaving 16 bases between them. As DNA, the CDR3 is TGTGCCAGCAGCCGCGGTACGGGACAAGCTGGAAACACCATATATTTT. It is translated as CASSRGTGQAGNTIYF.

This clonotype was counted ten times or more. The chain couples TRBV2 to TRBJ1-2; D remains ambiguous. This CDR3 comprises 15 residues. Germline V CDR1 and CDR2: SNHLY, FYNNEI. Trimming stripped 6 bases from V and 5 bases from J, with 19 bases between. Written as DNA, the CDR3 is TGTGCCAGCAGGGGCCTGACCCTTTCCGCATATGGCTACACCTTC. Translation: CASRGLTLSAYGYTF.

Many counts were recorded for this clonotype. The gene calls are TRBV12-3 or TRBV12-4 and TRBJ2-7, with 14 positions matching TRBD2. This CDR3 contains 15 residues. V gave up 6 bases and J gave up 4 bases; unmatched junction bases: 5. In DNA, the CDR3 is TGTGCCAGCAGACTTGGGACTAGCGGGAGTTACGAGCAGTACTTC. Translated, it gives CASRLGTSGSYEQYF.

This clonotype was detected ten times or more. The gene calls are TRBV10-3 and TRBJ2-7; D is possibly TRBD1 or TRBD2 (6 bases each). CDR3 length equals 16 residues. The germline CDR1 and CDR2 sequences are ENHRY and SYGVKD. With 0 bases removed from V and 2 bases from J, the gap between germline ends came to 14 bases. The CDR3 here is CAISESRGASPYEQYF. For the CDR3, the DNA is TGTGCCATCAGTGAGTCAAGGGGGGCCAGTCCCTACGAGCAGTACTTC.

In DNA, the CDR3 is TGTGCCAGCAGCTATAGGACAGGCTCCTACAATGAGCAGTTCTTC. Translated, it gives CASSYRTGSYNEQFF. The chain recombines TRBV28 with TRBJ2-1; 7 bases map to TRBD1. With V trimmed by 6 bases and J by 0 bases, 5 bases remained unmatched. The CDR3 is 15 residues long. Germline CDR1 MDHEN, CDR2 SYDVKM.

The table lists this clonotype with many counts. The chain recombines TRBV5-1 with TRBJ2-3, with 8 bases fitting TRBD2. Unmatched junction bases numbered 9, after V lost 6 bases and J lost 3 bases. Per the germline V gene, CDR1 is SGHRS and CDR2 is YFSETQ. There are 15 residues in the CDR3. The CDR3 protein is CASNDGRASTDTQYF. The CDR3 nucleotides are TGCGCCAGCAACGACGGGAGGGCGTCAACAGATACGCAGTATTTT. Combining the CDR3 with reference TRBV5-1 and TRBJ2-3 gives the whole variable domain KAGVTQTPRYLIKTRGQQVTLSCSPISGHRSVSWYQQTPGQGLQFLFEYFSETQRNKGNFPGRFSGRQFSNSRSEMNVSTLELGDSALYLCASNDGRASTDTQYFGPGTRLTVL.

The table lists this clonotype with a count of one. The rearrangement uses TRBV20-1 and TRBJ2-3; D gene uncertain. The V end was cut by 3 bases, the J end by 2 bases, with 9 bases between. In germline, CDR1 is DFQATT, CDR2 SNEGSKA (reference sequence). The length of the CDR3 is 13 residues. CDR3 in amino acids: CSARIPLTDTQYF. Written as DNA, the CDR3 is TGCAGTGCTAGGATCCCCCTCACAGATACGCAGTATTTT.

This clonotype was found many times. This chain links TRBV27 with TRBJ2-7; D unresolved. Trimming took 2 bases from V and 6 from J, leaving 23 bases between them. Germline CDR1 reads MNHEY; CDR2 reads SMNVEV (reference sequence). The CDR3 runs 17 residues. The CDR3 DNA reads as TGTGCCAGCAGTTTAAGGAGTCACACCAGCCTAGGATCCGAGCAGTACTTC. Protein sequence: CASSLRSHTSLGSEQYF.

The chain joins TRBV4-1 to TRBJ1-4; 7 bases are a match to TRBD1. The V segment lost 1 base and the J segment 8 bases; nucleotides outside the gene matches: 4. Germline lookup yields CDR1 MGHRA and CDR2 YSYEKL. This CDR3 has 14 amino acids. The CDR3 bases are TGCGCCAGCAGCCAAGGACAGGGACCCGAAAAACTGTTTTTT. The encoded protein is CASSQGQGPEKLFF.

On this clonotype: Given a much more abundant clone one base away, this may be a read error. This chain connects TRBV20-1 to TRBJ2-5; 7 bases map to TRBD2. Trimming took 3 bases from V and 9 from J; bases not matched to a gene: 16. The CDR3 runs 15 residues. Germline V gene lookup returns CDR1 DFQATT and CDR2 SNEGSKA (reference sequence). This CDR3 reads CSARVGRENREAQYF. The CDR3 region has the DNA TGCAGTGCTAGGGTGGGGCGGGAGAATAGGGAGGCCCAGTACTTC.

This clonotype has only a few counts. The chain employs TRBV5-1 and TRBJ2-1, with 12 nucleotides matching TRBD2. The junction had 5 bases not matched to a gene; V was cut back by 0 bases and J by 1 base. The CDR3 has 18 amino acids. Germline CDR1 SGHRS, CDR2 YFSETQ. In DNA form, the CDR3 reads TGCGCCAGCAGCTTGGCCGGGCTAGCGGGAGGGTCCTACAATGAGCAGTTCTTC. Translated, it gives CASSLAGLAGGSYNEQFF.

This clonotype came up a few times. V usage is TRBV19 and J usage is TRBJ2-2, with 12 bases identical to TRBD1. Looked up from germline, CDR1 is LNHDA and CDR2 is SQIVND (reference sequence). This CDR3 is 16 amino acids long. The junction had 5 bases not matched to a gene; V was cut back by 5 bases and J by 4 bases. CDR3 in DNA: TGTGCCAGTAGTCGCCGGGACAGGGGGCGCACCGGGGAGCTGTTTTTT. Protein sequence: CASSRRDRGRTGELFF.

This chain connects TRBV11-3 to TRBJ1-1; the D is unclear. The CDR3 is made up of 13 amino acids. V shed 7 bases and J shed 1 base, with 10 bases lying between them. Germline CDR1 is SGHNT and CDR2 is YENEEA. The CDR3 sequence is CASNLGENTEAFF. In DNA, the CDR3 is TGTGCCAGCAACCTGGGAGAGAACACTGAAGCTTTCTTT.

This clonotype appeared many times. CDR3 sequence: CASSSLRTDGANVLTF. The CDR3 bases are TGTGCCAGCAGTTCCCTCCGGACCGACGGGGCCAACGTCCTGACTTTC. The chain has TRBV27 and TRBJ2-6; D ambiguous. The CDR3 totals 16 residues. V was clipped by 4 bases and J by 4 bases, with 14 bases between them. CDR1 and CDR2 (germline): MNHEY, SMNVEV (reference sequence).